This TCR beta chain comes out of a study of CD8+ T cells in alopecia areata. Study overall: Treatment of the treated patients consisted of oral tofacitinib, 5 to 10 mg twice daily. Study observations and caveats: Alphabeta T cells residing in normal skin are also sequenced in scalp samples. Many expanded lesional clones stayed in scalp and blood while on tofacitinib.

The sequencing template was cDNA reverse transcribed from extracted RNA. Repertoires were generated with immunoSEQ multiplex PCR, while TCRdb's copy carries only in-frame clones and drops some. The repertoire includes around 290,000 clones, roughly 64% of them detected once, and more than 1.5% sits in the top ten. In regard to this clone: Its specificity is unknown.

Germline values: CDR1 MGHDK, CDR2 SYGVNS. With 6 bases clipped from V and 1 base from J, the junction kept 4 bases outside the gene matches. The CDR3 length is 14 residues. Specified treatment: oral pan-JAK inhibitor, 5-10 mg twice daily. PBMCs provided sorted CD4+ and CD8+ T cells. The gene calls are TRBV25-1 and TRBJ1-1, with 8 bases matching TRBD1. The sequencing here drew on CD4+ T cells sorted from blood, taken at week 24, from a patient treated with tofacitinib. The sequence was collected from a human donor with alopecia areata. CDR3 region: CASRGTGGNTEAFF. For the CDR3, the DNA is TGTGCCAGCAGGGGAACAGGGGGGAACACTGAAGCTTTCTTT.